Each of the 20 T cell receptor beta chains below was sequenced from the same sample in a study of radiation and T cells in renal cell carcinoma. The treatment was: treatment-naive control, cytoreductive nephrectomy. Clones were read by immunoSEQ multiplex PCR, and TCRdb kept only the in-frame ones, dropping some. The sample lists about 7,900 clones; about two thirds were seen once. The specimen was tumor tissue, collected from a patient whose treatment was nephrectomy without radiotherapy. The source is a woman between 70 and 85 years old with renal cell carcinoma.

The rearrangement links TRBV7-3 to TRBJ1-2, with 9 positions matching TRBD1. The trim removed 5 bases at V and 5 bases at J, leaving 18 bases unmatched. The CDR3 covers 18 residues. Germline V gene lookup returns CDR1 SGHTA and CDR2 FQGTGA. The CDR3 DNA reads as TGTGCCAGCAGCCCAAACCCTGACCGACAGGGGGATCGGTATGGCTACACCTTC. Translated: CASSPNPDRQGDRYGYTF.

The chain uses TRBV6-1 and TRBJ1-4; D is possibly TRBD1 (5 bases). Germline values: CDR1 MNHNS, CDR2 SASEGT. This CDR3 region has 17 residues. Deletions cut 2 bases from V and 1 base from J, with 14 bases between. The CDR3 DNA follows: TGTGCCAGCAGTGAAAGGAGGGGAGAAGGAACTAATGAAAAACTGTTTTTT. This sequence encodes CASSERRGEGTNEKLFF.

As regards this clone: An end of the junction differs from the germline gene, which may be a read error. CDR3 protein: CASSSPGPADF. The CDR3 DNA is TGTGCCAGCAGTTCCCCCGGGCCGGCGGATTTT. V and J are TRBV6-5 and TRBJ1-5; D ambiguous. CDR3 length: 11 amino acids. Germline CDR1 reads MNHEY; CDR2 reads SVGAGI.

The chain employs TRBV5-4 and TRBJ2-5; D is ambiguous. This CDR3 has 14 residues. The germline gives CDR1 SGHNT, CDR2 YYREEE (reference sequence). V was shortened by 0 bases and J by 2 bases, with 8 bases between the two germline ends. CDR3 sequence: CASSLVPRQETQYF. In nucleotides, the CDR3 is TGTGCCAGCAGCTTGGTACCCAGACAAGAGACCCAGTACTTC.

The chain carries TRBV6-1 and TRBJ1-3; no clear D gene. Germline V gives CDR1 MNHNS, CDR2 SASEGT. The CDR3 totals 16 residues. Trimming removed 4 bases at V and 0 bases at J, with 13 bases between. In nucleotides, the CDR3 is TGTGCCAGCAGTGCGGGATTAGGGTTCTCTGGAAACACCATATATTTT. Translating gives CASSAGLGFSGNTIYF.

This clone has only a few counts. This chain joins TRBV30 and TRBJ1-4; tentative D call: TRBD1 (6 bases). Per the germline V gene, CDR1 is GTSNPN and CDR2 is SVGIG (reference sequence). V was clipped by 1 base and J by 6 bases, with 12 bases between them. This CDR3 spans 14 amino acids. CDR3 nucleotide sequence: TGTGCCTGGAGTGCAGGGGAGAAACATGAAAAACTGTTTTTT. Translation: CAWSAGEKHEKLFF.

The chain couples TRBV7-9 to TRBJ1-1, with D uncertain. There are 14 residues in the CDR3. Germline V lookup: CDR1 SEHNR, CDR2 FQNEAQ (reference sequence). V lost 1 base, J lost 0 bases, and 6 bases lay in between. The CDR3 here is CASSLGPLNTEAFF. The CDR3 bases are TGTGCCAGCAGCTTAGGACCTTTGAACACTGAAGCTTTCTTT.

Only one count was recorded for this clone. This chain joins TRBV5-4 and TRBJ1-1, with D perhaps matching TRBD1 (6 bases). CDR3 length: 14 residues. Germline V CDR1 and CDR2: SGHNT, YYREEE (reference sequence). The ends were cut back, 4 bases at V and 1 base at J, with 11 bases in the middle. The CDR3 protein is CASSGQTGNTEAFF. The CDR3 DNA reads TGTGCCAGCAGCGGTCAGACAGGGAACACTGAAGCTTTCTTT.

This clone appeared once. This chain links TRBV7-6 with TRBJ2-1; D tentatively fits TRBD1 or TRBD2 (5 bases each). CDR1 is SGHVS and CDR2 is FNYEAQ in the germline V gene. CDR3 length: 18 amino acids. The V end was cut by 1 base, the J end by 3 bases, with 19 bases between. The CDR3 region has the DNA TGTGCCAGCAGCTTAGAAGGTGGTGCCCGGGGCTACTACAATGAGCAGTTCTTC. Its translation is CASSLEGGARGYYNEQFF. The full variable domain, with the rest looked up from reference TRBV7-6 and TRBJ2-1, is GAGVSQSPRYKVTKRGQDVALRCDPISGHVSLYWYRQALGQGPEFLTYFNYEAQQDKSGLPNDRFSAERPEGSISTLTIQRTEQRDSAMYRCASSLEGGARGYYNEQFFGPGTRLTVL.

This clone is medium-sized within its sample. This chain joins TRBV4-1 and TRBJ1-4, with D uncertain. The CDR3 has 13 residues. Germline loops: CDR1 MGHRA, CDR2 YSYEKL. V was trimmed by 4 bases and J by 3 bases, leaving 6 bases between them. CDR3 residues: CASSPQPNEKLFF. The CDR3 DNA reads TGCGCCAGCAGCCCACAGCCTAATGAAAAACTGTTTTTT.

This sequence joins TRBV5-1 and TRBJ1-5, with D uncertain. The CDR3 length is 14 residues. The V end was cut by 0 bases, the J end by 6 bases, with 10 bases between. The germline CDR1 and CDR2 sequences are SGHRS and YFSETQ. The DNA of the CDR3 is TGCGCCAGCAGCTTGGATGGGCTTATTCAGCCCCAGCATTTT. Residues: CASSLDGLIQPQHF.

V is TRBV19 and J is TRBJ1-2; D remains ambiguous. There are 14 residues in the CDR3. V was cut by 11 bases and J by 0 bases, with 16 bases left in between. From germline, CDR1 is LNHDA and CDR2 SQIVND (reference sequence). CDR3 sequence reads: CAVRSRTANYGYTF. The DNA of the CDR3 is TGTGCCGTCAGGAGCAGGACCGCTAACTATGGCTACACCTTC.

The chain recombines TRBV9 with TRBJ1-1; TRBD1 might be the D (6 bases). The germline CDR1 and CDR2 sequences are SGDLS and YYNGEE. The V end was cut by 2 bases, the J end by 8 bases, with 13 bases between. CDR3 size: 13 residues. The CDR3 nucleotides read TGTGCCAGCAGCGTGACCGGAGGGGGAGAAGCTTTCTTT. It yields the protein CASSVTGGGEAFF.

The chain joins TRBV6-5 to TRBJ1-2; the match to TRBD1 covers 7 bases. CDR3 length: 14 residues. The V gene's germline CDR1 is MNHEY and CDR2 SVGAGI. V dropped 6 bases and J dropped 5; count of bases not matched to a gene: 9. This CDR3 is CASRPPGGAYGYTF. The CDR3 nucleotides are TGTGCCAGCAGACCTCCAGGGGGTGCTTATGGCTACACCTTC.

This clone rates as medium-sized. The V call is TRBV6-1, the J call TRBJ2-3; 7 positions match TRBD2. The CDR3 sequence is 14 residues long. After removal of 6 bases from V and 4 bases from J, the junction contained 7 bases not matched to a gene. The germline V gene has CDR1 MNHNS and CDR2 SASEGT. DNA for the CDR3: TGTGCCAGCAGCTCCCAAAGCGGGGCAGATACGCAGTATTTT. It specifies CASSSQSGADTQYF.

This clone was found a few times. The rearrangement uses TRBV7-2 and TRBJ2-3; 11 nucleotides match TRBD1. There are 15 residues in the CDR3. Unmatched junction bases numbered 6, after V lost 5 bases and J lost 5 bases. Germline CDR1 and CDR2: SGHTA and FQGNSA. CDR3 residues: CASSPRTGGVDTQYF. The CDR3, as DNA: TGTGCCAGCAGCCCTCGGACAGGGGGCGTAGATACGCAGTATTTT.

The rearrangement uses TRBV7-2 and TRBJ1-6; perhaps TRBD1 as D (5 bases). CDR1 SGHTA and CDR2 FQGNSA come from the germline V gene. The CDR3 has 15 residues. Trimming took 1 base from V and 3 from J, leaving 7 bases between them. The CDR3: CASSLDRFYNSPLHF. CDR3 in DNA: TGTGCCAGCAGCTTAGACAGGTTCTATAATTCACCCCTCCACTTT.

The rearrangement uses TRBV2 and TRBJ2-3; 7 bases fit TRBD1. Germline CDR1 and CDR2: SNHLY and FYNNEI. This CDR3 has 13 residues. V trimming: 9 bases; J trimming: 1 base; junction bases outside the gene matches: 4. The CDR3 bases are TGTGCCAGTGGGACAGAGGGCACAGATACGCAGTATTTT. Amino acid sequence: CASGTEGTDTQYF.

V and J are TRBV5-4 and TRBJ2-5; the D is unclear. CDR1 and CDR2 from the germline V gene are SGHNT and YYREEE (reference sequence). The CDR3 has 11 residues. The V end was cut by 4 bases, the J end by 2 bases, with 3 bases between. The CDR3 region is CASSLQETQYF. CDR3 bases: TGTGCCAGCAGCCTACAAGAGACCCAGTACTTC.

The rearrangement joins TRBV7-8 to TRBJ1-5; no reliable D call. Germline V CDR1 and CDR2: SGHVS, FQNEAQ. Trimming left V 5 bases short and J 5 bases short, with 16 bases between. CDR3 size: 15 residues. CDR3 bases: TGTGCCAGCAGCCCAGAGGCAGGAAGGGATCAGCCCCAGCATTTT. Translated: CASSPEAGRDQPQHF. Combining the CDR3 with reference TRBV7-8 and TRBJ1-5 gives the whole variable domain GAGVSQSPRYKVAKRGQDVALRCDPISGHVSLFWYQQALGQGPEFLTYFQNEAQLDKSGLPSDRFFAERPEGSVSTLKIQRTQQEDSAVYLCASSPEAGRDQPQHFGDGTRLSIL.